One sample yielded the 21 T cell receptor beta chains listed below, sequenced in a study of blood T cell repertoires in COVID-19. Clones were read by immunoSEQ multiplex PCR, and TCRdb kept only the in-frame ones, dropping some. The data contain around 200,000 clones, around four fifths of them singletons. What was sequenced was peripheral blood. These receptors were collected from a woman between 40 and 55 years old with acute or convalescent COVID-19.

This rearrangement joins TRBV2 to TRBJ2-6; the D is unclear. This CDR3 has 14 amino acids. From germline, CDR1 is SNHLY and CDR2 FYNNEI. Trimming removed 2 bases at V and 1 base at J, with 3 bases between. This CDR3 reads CASSEQSGANVLTF. The CDR3 nucleotides read TGTGCCAGCAGTGAACAGTCTGGGGCCAACGTCCTGACTTTC.

In DNA, the CDR3 is TGTGCCAGCAGCCAAGATCTTCAGACTAGCGGGAGACGTTCGGGAAACATTCAGTACTTC. Its protein is CASSQDLQTSGRRSGNIQYF. This sequence joins TRBV4-2 and TRBJ2-4; 12 bases are a match to TRBD2. Germline trimming cut 0 bases from V and 6 bases from J; bases unmatched to any gene: 15. The CDR3 loop spans 20 amino acids. Germline V gene data show CDR1 as LGHNA and CDR2 as YNFKEQ.

V is TRBV18 and J is TRBJ1-6, with TRBD1 identical over 7 bases. CDR1 is KGHSH and CDR2 is LQKENI in the germline V gene. V dropped 5 bases and J dropped 7; count of bases not matched to a gene: 5. The CDR3 contains 14 residues. The CDR3 nucleotides read TGTGCCAGCTCATACACACAGGGGAATTCACCCCTCCACTTT. Translated: CASSYTQGNSPLHF. The variable domain in full, completed from reference TRBV18 and TRBJ1-6, reads NAGVMQNPRHLVRRRGQEARLRCSPMKGHSHVYWYRQLPEEGLKFMVYLQKENIIDESGMPKERFSAEFPKEGPSILRIQQVVRGDSAAYFCASSYTQGNSPLHFGNGTRLTVT.

J is TRBJ2-7 and V is TRBV19; D remains ambiguous. Germline V lookup: CDR1 LNHDA, CDR2 SQIVND (reference sequence). The germline V and J ends were trimmed by 5 bases and 0 bases, with 11 bases remaining between them. This CDR3 has 14 amino acids. The CDR3 nucleotides read TGTGCCAGTAGTGTCCGTTGGAGCTCCTACGAGCAGTACTTC. Protein: CASSVRWSSYEQYF.

This sequence joins TRBV3-1 (or the pseudogene TRBV3-2) and TRBJ1-6, with 8 bases lining up with TRBD1. Germline loops: CDR1 LGHDT, CDR2 YNNKEL (reference sequence). This CDR3 region has 18 residues. The V segment lost 0 bases and the J segment 1 base; nucleotides outside the gene matches: 5. The chain's CDR3 is CASSQDRRTGSYNSPLHF. CDR3 nucleotide sequence: TGTGCCAGCAGCCAAGATCGGAGGACAGGGTCCTATAATTCACCCCTCCACTTT.

This rearrangement joins TRBV30 to TRBJ1-6, with D possibly being TRBD1 (5 bases). Deletions cut 7 bases from V and 7 bases from J, with 14 bases between. CDR1 is GTSNPN, CDR2 SVGIG, per germline (reference sequence). The CDR3 sequence is 13 residues long. The CDR3 nucleotides are TGTGCCTCCGAGGACATTGAAAATTCACCCCTCCACTTT. Protein product: CASEDIENSPLHF.

This clone was seen just once. The chain employs TRBV4-1 and TRBJ2-7; the D gene is possibly TRBD2 (5 bases). This CDR3 is 15 amino acids long. V lost 1 base and J lost 4, with 14 bases in between. Germline loops: CDR1 MGHRA, CDR2 YSYEKL. This CDR3 is CASSQAWGEIYEQYF. CDR3 in DNA: TGCGCCAGCAGCCAAGCTTGGGGAGAGATATACGAGCAGTACTTC.

The V and J genes are TRBV9 and TRBJ1-1, with D hard to call. Germline loops: CDR1 SGDLS, CDR2 YYNGEE. V lost 2 bases to trimming and J lost 0 bases, with 11 bases between them. The CDR3 extends over 15 amino acids. The CDR3 region has the DNA TGTGCCAGCAGCGTTCCCGTGGGCATGAACACTGAAGCTTTCTTT. Residues: CASSVPVGMNTEAFF.

The rearrangement uses TRBV28 and TRBJ1-2, with TRBD1 identical over 7 bases. In germline, CDR1 is MDHEN, CDR2 SYDVKM. The CDR3 runs 14 residues. With 3 bases clipped from V and 2 bases from J, the junction kept 3 bases outside the gene matches. The CDR3 DNA reads TGTGCCAGCAGTTTGGGACAGATCAACTATGGCTACACCTTC. Protein: CASSLGQINYGYTF.

The count of this clone is one. V gene TRBV5-6 combines with J gene TRBJ1-5, with no clear D. The germline gives CDR1 SGHDT, CDR2 YYEEEE. V was shortened by 0 bases and J by 7 bases, with 8 bases between the two germline ends. The CDR3 totals 13 residues. CDR3 sequence reads: CASSLGGMQPQHF. For the CDR3, the DNA is TGTGCCAGCAGCTTGGGAGGGATGCAGCCCCAGCATTTT. Filled out from reference TRBV5-6 and TRBJ1-5, the complete variable domain reads DAGVTQSPTHLIKTRGQQVTLRCSPKSGHDTVSWYQQALGQGPQFIFQYYEEEERQRGNFPDRFSGHQFPNYSSELNVNALLLGDSALYLCASSLGGMQPQHFGDGTRLSIL.

The chain uses TRBV30 and TRBJ1-1; D might be TRBD1 (6 bases). Looked up from germline, CDR1 is GTSNPN and CDR2 is SVGIG (reference sequence). Trimming cost V 2 bases and J 3 bases, with 10 bases left between them. This CDR3 is 13 amino acids long. The CDR3 DNA reads TGTGCCTGGAGTTCTCAGGGGCACACTGAAGCTTTCTTT. Protein product: CAWSSQGHTEAFF.

The chain recombines TRBV7-3 with TRBJ2-4, with TRBD1 as a possible D gene (6 bases). CDR1 SGHTA and CDR2 FQGTGA come from the germline V gene. The CDR3 sequence is 15 residues long. The V end was cut by 2 bases, the J end by 0 bases, with 8 bases between. CDR3 DNA sequence: TGTGCCAGCAGCTTACAGGGGCTAGCCAAAAACATTCAGTACTTC. The encoded protein is CASSLQGLAKNIQYF.

This sequence joins TRBV11-2 and TRBJ2-3; 8 bases are a match to TRBD2. With 3 bases clipped from V and 2 bases from J, the junction kept 4 bases outside the gene matches. Germline loops: CDR1 SGHAT, CDR2 FQNNGV. The CDR3 totals 15 residues. CDR3 coding DNA: TGTGCCAGCAGCTTTTTAGCGGGGAACACAGATACGCAGTATTTT. Its protein product is CASSFLAGNTDTQYF.

This rearrangement joins TRBV18 to TRBJ2-5; D gene unclear. The CDR3 is made up of 13 amino acids. Germline-derived CDR1 and CDR2 are KGHSH and LQKENI. Trimming took off 6 bases at V and 0 bases at J, with 8 bases between the two ends. In DNA form, the CDR3 reads TGTGCCAGCTCCCTGGCAGACCAAGAGACCCAGTACTTC. Residues: CASSLADQETQYF.

This rearrangement joins TRBV7-9 to TRBJ2-1, with 9 positions matching TRBD2. This CDR3 has 15 amino acids. Looked up from germline, CDR1 is SEHNR and CDR2 is FQNEAQ (reference sequence). V lost 5 bases, J lost 3 bases, and 5 bases stayed unmatched. CDR3 sequence (DNA): TGTGCCAGCAGCCCGACTAGCGGCAACTACAATGAGCAGTTCTTC. This sequence encodes CASSPTSGNYNEQFF.

Points on this clone: Different DNA sequences within this sample yield the same CDR3. The chain has TRBV28 and TRBJ2-7; D gene unclear. Trimming removed 3 bases at V and 4 bases at J, with 7 bases between. This CDR3 contains 12 residues. Germline values: CDR1 MDHEN, CDR2 SYDVKM. CDR3 sequence (DNA): TGTGCCAGCAGTTTGGTCGGTTACGAGCAGTACTTC. This gives the protein CASSLVGYEQYF.

The chain couples TRBV27 to TRBJ1-5, with unresolved D. The CDR3 extends over 14 amino acids. Germline assignment: CDR1 MNHEY and CDR2 SMNVEV (reference sequence). V was pared by 0 bases and J by 6 bases, with 9 bases between. This chain's CDR3 is CASSLSGSIQPQHF. CDR3 nucleotides: TGTGCCAGCAGTTTATCCGGGTCAATTCAGCCCCAGCATTTT.

The V gene is TRBV7-9, the J gene TRBJ2-7; the match to TRBD2 covers 10 bases. This CDR3 comprises 17 residues. V was clipped by 4 bases and J by 0 bases; unmatched bases: 9. Germline V gene lookup returns CDR1 SEHNR and CDR2 FQNEAQ (reference sequence). CDR3 region: CASSSTLSSGSSYEQYF. The DNA of the CDR3 is TGTGCCAGCAGCTCCACCCTGTCTAGCGGGAGCTCCTACGAGCAGTACTTC.

The V gene is TRBV5-4, the J gene TRBJ1-3, with a weak D call TRBD1 (6 bases). Germline CDR1 SGHNT, CDR2 YYREEE (reference sequence). The CDR3 spans 14 residues. V was clipped by 0 bases and J by 9 bases, with 13 bases between them. In DNA, the CDR3 is TGTGCCAGCAGCTTGGAGGACAGTCGGGGCACCATATATTTT. Translated, it gives CASSLEDSRGTIYF. Full variable domain (outside the CDR3, taken from reference TRBV5-4 and TRBJ1-3): ETGVTQSPTHLIKTRGQQVTLRCSSQSGHNTVSWYQQALGQGPQFIFQYYREEENGRGNFPPRFSGLQFPNYSSELNVNALELDDSALYLCASSLEDSRGTIYFGEGSWLTVV.

The V call is TRBV7-9, the J call TRBJ1-6; TRBD1 aligns across 8 bases. This CDR3 is 15 amino acids long. Germline V gene lookup returns CDR1 SEHNR and CDR2 FQNEAQ (reference sequence). V dropped 5 bases and J dropped 10; count of bases not matched to a gene: 10. The CDR3, as DNA: TGTGCCAGCAGCATTTCGACAGGGGTGGAATCACCCCTCCACTTT. It encodes CASSISTGVESPLHF.

The V gene is TRBV4-1, the J gene TRBJ2-1; TRBD2 is a possible D gene (6 bases). This CDR3 has 18 amino acids. V was pared by 3 bases and J by 1 base, with 19 bases between. In germline, CDR1 is MGHRA, CDR2 YSYEKL. CDR3 nucleotides: TGCGCCAGCAGCCAGCAAAGGATAGCGGCTGTATCCTACAATGAGCAGTTCTTC. It yields the protein CASSQQRIAAVSYNEQFF.